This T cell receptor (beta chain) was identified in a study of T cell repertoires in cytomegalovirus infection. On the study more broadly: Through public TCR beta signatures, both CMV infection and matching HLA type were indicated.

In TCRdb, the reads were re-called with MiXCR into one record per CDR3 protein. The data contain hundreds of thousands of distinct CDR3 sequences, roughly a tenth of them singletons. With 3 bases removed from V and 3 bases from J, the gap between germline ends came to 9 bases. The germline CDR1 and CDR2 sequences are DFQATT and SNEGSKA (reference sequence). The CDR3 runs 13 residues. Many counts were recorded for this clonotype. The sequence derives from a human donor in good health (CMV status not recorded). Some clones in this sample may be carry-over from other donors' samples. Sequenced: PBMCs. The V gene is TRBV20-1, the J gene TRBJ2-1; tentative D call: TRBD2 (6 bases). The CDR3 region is CSASPGGYNEQFF. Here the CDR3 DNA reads TGCAGTGCTAGTCCCGGGGGCTACAATGAGCAGTTCTTC.